This T cell receptor (beta chain) was observed in a study of blood T cell repertoires in COVID-19 (dated by TCRdb to 2020 to 2021). Background on the whole study: Samples from collaborators originated in the United States, Italy and Spain and spanned both the acute and convalescent phases of COVID-19. Samples came from the ongoing ImmuneRACE study (first 160 participants) plus 1,254 subjects from 6 global collaborators. The material from the prospective study consisted of cDNA or gDNA derived from T cells, B-cell-depleted T cells, or PBMCs. Where available, HLA class I and class II types were obtained from metadata supplied by the sample provider rather than from assay-based typing. Deeply sampled blood TCRbeta repertoires from subjects exposed to, actively infected with, or recovered from COVID-19 were included in the dataset. The sample metadata nearly always contained a de-identified subject ID, COVID-19 status, age in years and sex. The repertoires were released in a freely available public database intended as a resource for research on the immune response to SARS-CoV-2.

Results the study describes overall, beyond this receptor: How much clinical and demographic metadata was included differed by source and by participant, and the metadata was provided uncurated.

TCRbeta CDR3 regions were amplified from genomic DNA using the immunoSEQ Assay, a bias-controlled multiplex PCR. The authors' analysis ran thus. Within the assay, amplification of reference gene primers was used to estimate how many nucleated cells each sample contained. To quantify the absolute abundance of each unique TCRbeta CDR3 rearrangement, sequence reads were collapsed and filtered. For each sample, productive Simpson clonality was calculated as the square root of Simpson's diversity index over productive rearrangements. TCRdb holds this immuneACCESS table with in-frame rearrangements only. Some clones are missing; in checked studies, unresolved V genes explain under half, and the rest has no known cause. D and trimming come from the DNA, and the V and J calls and clone size come from that table. The sample has fewer than 300,000 clones on record, roughly 80% of them singletons. The ten top clones hold 5% of the sample.

From its cysteine to its phenylalanine, the CDR3 spans 11 amino acids. Of the read, only the CDR3 DNA is kept; its 33 bases are in frame from base 1. The CDR1 and CDR2 encoded by the germline V gene (reference sequence) are SEHNR and FQNEAQ. In the case of this clone: The antigen it binds to is not known. The junction departs from the called germline gene at one end, perhaps through a read error.

Participants in the prospective study were aged roughly 18 to 100 years, lived in under 30 United States geographic areas, and enrolled through a virtual design. In the prospective study, participants were assigned to cohorts based on the clinical history participants reported in a screening survey and a study questionnaire. Exposed participants had been in contact, within 2 weeks of entering the study, with a person who had a PCR-confirmed or clinician-diagnosed case of COVID-19. In the prospective study, whole blood, serum and a nasopharyngeal or oropharyngeal swab were collected from each participant by mobile phlebotomists. Over a roughly two-month period, participants in the prospective study had the option of providing additional blood draws and questionnaires. Before DNA extraction, prospective study blood samples were shipped either frozen or at room temperature.

The V and J genes are TRBV7-9 and TRBJ2-1; tentative D gene TRBD2, with 5 bases matching. This TCR was recovered from a middle-aged man who had been exposed to COVID-19. Sequencing was performed on PBMCs or T cells enriched from blood (not recorded which). The CDR3 region reads CASRNEGEPFF. DNA sequence: TGTGCCAGCAGAAACGAGGGAGAGCCGTTCTTC.